Each of the 4 T cell receptor beta chains below was sequenced from the same sample in a study of cytomegalovirus exposure and HLA in healthy donors. Primers: 60 Vbeta forward and 13 Jbeta reverse. The repertoire was sequenced with immunoSEQ multiplex PCR; TCRdb's copy has only in-frame clones and lacks some. The profile shows 130,000 or so clones, 81% of them singletons. The material sequenced was PBMCs. These receptors came from a woman in her thirties or forties in good health and CMV-seronegative.

This chain connects TRBV7-2 to TRBJ2-7, with 10 bases identical to TRBD1. With 4 bases clipped from V and 5 bases from J, the junction kept 8 bases outside the gene matches. CDR1 and CDR2 from the germline V gene are SGHTA and FQGNSA. CDR3 length: 15 residues. The CDR3 here is CASSSPGTGAHEQYF. The CDR3 coding sequence is TGTGCCAGCAGCTCCCCCGGGACAGGGGCCCACGAGCAGTACTTC.

The chain uses TRBV2 and TRBJ2-3; the match to TRBD2 covers 9 bases. Looked up from germline, CDR1 is SNHLY and CDR2 is FYNNEI. Trimming at V came to 4 bases and at J to 0 bases, leaving 2 bases not matched to a gene. There are 15 residues in the CDR3. CDR3 in DNA: TGTGCCAGCAGTGCGGGACTAGCTAGCACAGATACGCAGTATTTT. This sequence encodes CASSAGLASTDTQYF.

This clone came up a few times. The chain couples TRBV5-1 to TRBJ2-7; 10 positions match TRBD1. The CDR3 consists of 16 residues. Trimming took 4 bases from V and 3 from J; bases not matched to a gene: 10. Germline-derived CDR1 and CDR2 are SGHRS and YFSETQ. The CDR3 loop is CASSDRQGAHGYEQYF. The DNA of the CDR3 is TGCGCCAGCAGCGATAGACAGGGGGCGCATGGCTACGAGCAGTACTTC.

The chain joins TRBV7-8 to TRBJ2-1; TRBD1 agrees at 12 bases. V dropped 5 bases and J dropped 7; count of bases not matched to a gene: 9. Germline V gene data show CDR1 as SGHVS and CDR2 as FQNEAQ. CDR3 length equals 16 residues. The CDR3 region has the DNA TGTGCCAGCAGCCCCGTCCGGGACAGGGGGCAGAATGAGCAGTTCTTC. This codes for CASSPVRDRGQNEQFF. The whole variable domain, remainder taken from reference TRBV7-8 and TRBJ2-1, is GAGVSQSPRYKVAKRGQDVALRCDPISGHVSLFWYQQALGQGPEFLTYFQNEAQLDKSGLPSDRFFAERPEGSVSTLKIQRTQQEDSAVYLCASSPVRDRGQNEQFFGPGTRLTVL.